Listed here are 10 T cell receptor beta chains from one sample, sequenced in a study of shared clonotypes between healthy human individuals (dated by TCRdb to about 2020). Libraries were made using the immunoSEQ multiplex PCR assay. TCRdb's version of the immuneACCESS table is confined to in-frame rearrangements and falls short of the full clone set. An unresolved V gene accounts for under half of the shortfall where checked; the remainder is of unknown origin. The sample table contains 450,000 to 650,000 clones; only one count was recorded for just over 75% of them. Around 11% of the sample rests with the top ten. Sequenced: PBMCs. The source is a woman aged 40 to 55 in good health. Some clones in this sample may be carry-over from other donors' samples.

Note on this clone: The sample contains more than one DNA sequence encoding this CDR3. The chain carries TRBV29-1 and TRBJ2-5; 9 bases map to TRBD1. Germline values: CDR1 SQVTM, CDR2 ANQGSEA. V lost 6 bases, J lost 3 bases, and 2 bases stayed unmatched. There are 12 residues in the CDR3. CDR3 DNA sequence: TGCAGCGTCCGGACAGGGGAAGAGACCCAGTACTTC. Protein product: CSVRTGEETQYF.

The chain links TRBV19 to TRBJ2-7, with 7 bases lining up with TRBD1. The CDR3 loop spans 15 amino acids. Germline CDR1 and CDR2: LNHDA and SQIVND (reference sequence). V lost 3 bases and J lost 3; bases outside the gene matches: 8. The CDR3 sequence is CASSIRQGPFYEQYF. CDR3 DNA: TGTGCCAGTAGTATTCGACAGGGTCCATTCTACGAGCAGTACTTC.

The chain uses TRBV7-9 and TRBJ2-3; D unclear. The CDR3 contains 14 residues. Germline V gene sequence: CDR1 SEHNR, CDR2 FQNEAQ (reference sequence). V lost 2 bases and J 2 bases, leaving 8 bases between the germline ends. The CDR3 sequence is CASSLLISTDTQYF. CDR3 in DNA: TGTGCCAGCAGCTTATTGATCTCCACAGATACGCAGTATTTT.

In its sample, this clone was seen a few times. The chain combines TRBV30 with TRBJ1-1; possibly TRBD1 for D (6 bases). V gave up 4 bases and J gave up 0 bases, with 12 bases separating them. The CDR3 is 14 amino acids. CDR1 and CDR2 from the germline V gene are GTSNPN and SVGIG (reference sequence). CDR3 in amino acids: CAWTTGQLNTEAFF. The CDR3 bases are TGTGCCTGGACCACAGGACAGCTGAACACTGAAGCTTTCTTT.

This clone was observed once. This chain links TRBV7-9 with TRBJ1-1; TRBD1 agrees at 8 bases. CDR3 length equals 15 residues. Germline values: CDR1 SEHNR, CDR2 FQNEAQ (reference sequence). V was clipped by 4 bases and J by 4 bases; unmatched bases: 8. Written as DNA, the CDR3 is TGTGCCAGCAGCTCGGGGGTCAGGGGGCCCACTGAAGCTTTCTTT. Translation gives CASSSGVRGPTEAFF.

This clone appeared a single time. The chain employs TRBV10-3 and TRBJ1-3; D not certain. Germline CDR1 reads ENHRY; CDR2 reads SYGVKD. Trimming pared 11 bases from V and 0 bases from J, leaving 11 bases between. This CDR3 region has 13 residues. This CDR3 is CAGGAISGNTIYF. As DNA, the CDR3 is TGTGCCGGAGGCGCAATCTCTGGAAACACCATATATTTT.

This clone showed up many times. The chain joins TRBV11-3 to TRBJ2-1, with D uncertain. Germline V gives CDR1 SGHNT, CDR2 YENEEA. The V end lost 1 base, the J end lost 5 bases, and 9 bases lay between the germline ends. The CDR3 contains 14 residues. The CDR3, as DNA: TGTGCCAGCAGCTTAGTAGGCACTGACAATGAGCAGTTCTTC. Its translation is CASSLVGTDNEQFF.

J is TRBJ1-4 and V is TRBV30; no clear D. This CDR3 is built from 14 residues. Trimming cost V 2 bases and J 5 bases, with 12 bases left between them. Germline V CDR1 and CDR2: GTSNPN, SVGIG (reference sequence). The CDR3 DNA is TGTGCCTGGAGTTCCACCCCGGCCAATGAAAAACTGTTTTTT. Amino acid sequence: CAWSSTPANEKLFF.

The chain carries TRBV5-1 and TRBJ2-1, with D perhaps matching TRBD2 (6 bases). V lost 4 bases, J lost 0 bases, and 14 bases lay in between. This CDR3 spans 16 amino acids. CDR1 and CDR2 from the germline V gene are SGHRS and YFSETQ. CDR3 in amino acids: CASSPTLANSYNEQFF. Written as DNA, the CDR3 is TGCGCCAGCAGCCCCACCCTAGCGAACTCCTACAATGAGCAGTTCTTC.

This chain links TRBV19 with TRBJ2-2, with D perhaps TRBD2 (6 bases). Germline CDR1 and CDR2: LNHDA and SQIVND (reference sequence). Trimming pared 5 bases from V and 6 bases from J, leaving 13 bases between. This CDR3 contains 14 residues. The CDR3 here is CASSGLALAGELFF. CDR3 DNA sequence: TGTGCCAGTAGTGGCCTAGCGTTGGCCGGGGAGCTGTTTTTT.